Sequencing of this T cell receptor (beta chain) was carried out in a study of shared T cell receptors in the human thymus. This CDR3 comprises 13 residues. Deletions cut 7 bases from V and 1 base from J, with 7 bases between. Looked up from germline, CDR1 is MNHNS and CDR2 is SASEGT. Measured with immunoSEQ multiplex PCR; TCRdb has only the in-frame clones, and not every one. This repertoire shows hundreds of thousands of clones, 85% to 90% found once; its top ten account for 0.0095% to 0.012%. This same sample was also part of a study on human thymus T cells. That source notes: Corrective surgery for congenital heart defects was being performed on the healthy Finnish infants who served as donors. Resected material from corrective heart surgery provided the thymus tissue analysed. Gene usage for V and J segments appeared biased in thymic and blood repertoires.

This clonotype was sampled from a boy in the first two years of life with a congenital heart defect. The chain uses TRBV6-1 and TRBJ2-2, with TRBD1 as a possible D gene (5 bases). Sequencing was carried out using thymocytes. CDR3 DNA: TGTGCCAGCAATGGACAGAACACCGGGGAGCTGTTTTTT. This translates into CASNGQNTGELFF.